The subject of this entry is one T cell receptor (beta chain). Sequenced by immunoSEQ multiplex PCR; TCRdb stores in-frame clones only, minus some. The sample holds roughly 400,000 clones, around 92% seen once. This CDR3 spans 15 amino acids. After removal of 4 bases from V and 2 bases from J, the junction contained 6 bases not matched to a gene. Germline CDR1 reads MNHEY; CDR2 reads SMNVEV (reference sequence). These data come from a study of blood T cell repertoires in COVID-19. The overall study: PBMCs, B-cell-depleted T cells, or T cells provided the cDNA or gDNA that made up the material.

Participants reported their clinical history, and cohort assignment relied on those reports. The TCR sequence derives from a woman in her twenties or thirties who had recovered from COVID-19. V is TRBV27 and J is TRBJ2-7; 9 bases agree with TRBD2. Sequenced: PBMCs or T cells enriched from blood (not recorded which). In DNA, the CDR3 is TGTGCCAGCAGTTCAAGGACTAGCGTCGCCTACGAGCAGTACTTC. Its protein is CASSSRTSVAYEQYF.